This entry describes one T cell receptor (beta chain). The antigen remains unidentified. These data are taken from a study of cytomegalovirus exposure and HLA in healthy donors. Study-level background: The 550 to 700 first-cohort repertoires and the approximately 130 validation repertoires shared the same platform, a later analysis reported.

Study-level findings and limits: There were some public TCRs occurring in many donors, but most TCR sequences were rare. Subsequent analysis found a tendency for first-cohort TCR clusters to co-occur within the 120 or so validation repertoires.

Measured with immunoSEQ multiplex PCR; TCRdb has only the in-frame clones, and not every one. Of about 160,000 clones detected, roughly 86% appear once; the ten largest clones hold just over 4%. Sequencing was performed on PBMCs. The receptor was derived from a man younger than 35 in good health and CMV-seropositive.

The CDR3 spells CASTNRGGGASNQPQHF. The CDR3 nucleotides are TGTGCCAGTACCAACAGGGGGGGTGGGGCTAGCAATCAGCCCCAGCATTTT. The chain joins TRBV19 to TRBJ1-5, with TRBD1 matching over 8 bases. Germline CDR1 LNHDA, CDR2 SQIVND (reference sequence). This CDR3 has 17 amino acids. With 7 bases clipped from V and 0 bases from J, the junction kept 11 bases outside the gene matches.